This is a list of T cell receptor beta chains from one sample in a study of blood T cell repertoires in COVID-19. This table comes from immunoSEQ multiplex PCR, and its TCRdb copy is limited to in-frame clones, with some not included. The profile shows more than 70,000 clones, approximately 86% of them singletons. Material: peripheral blood. The receptors come from a man aged 80 or over with active or convalescent COVID-19. The CDR3 runs from the conserved cysteine through the conserved F or W. The order of the fields is J gene, V gene, clone size, D gene, CDR3 DNA, CDR3 protein. The D gene is left open where the match is weak. Only part of the rows carry a size: once, few, many, or a class if the clone is expanded.

j_gene: TRBJ2-3; v_gene: TRBV7-3; abundance: NA; d_gene: NA; CDR3nt: TGTGCCAGCAGCTTAGATTCGGGAGCGACAGATACGCAGTATTTT; CDR3aa: CASSLDSGATDTQYF
j_gene: TRBJ1-2; v_gene: TRBV7-8; abundance: NA; d_gene: TRBD1; CDR3nt: TGTGCCAGCAGCTCCAGGACAGGGGGCGTCGATGGCTACACCTTC; CDR3aa: CASSSRTGGVDGYTF
j_gene: TRBJ2-2; v_gene: TRBV7-2; abundance: NA; d_gene: NA; CDR3nt: TGTGCCAGCAGCTTAGCTCCTGGGGAGCTGTTTTTT; CDR3aa: CASSLAPGELFF
j_gene: TRBJ1-2; v_gene: TRBV27; abundance: NA; d_gene: TRBD1; CDR3nt: TGTGCCAGCAGTTCCCGACAGGGGGCTGGTTATGGCTACACCTTC; CDR3aa: CASSSRQGAGYGYTF
j_gene: TRBJ2-5; v_gene: TRBV7-2; abundance: NA; d_gene: NA; CDR3nt: TGTGCCAGCAGCTTACAGGGGACGGGCTATGAGACCCAGTACTTC; CDR3aa: CASSLQGTGYETQYF
j_gene: TRBJ2-2; v_gene: TRBV7-3; abundance: NA; d_gene: NA; CDR3nt: TGTGCCAGCAGCTTCGGGCAGGGGAACACCGGGGAGCTGTTTTTT; CDR3aa: CASSFGQGNTGELFF
j_gene: TRBJ1-1; v_gene: TRBV5-1; abundance: NA; d_gene: NA; CDR3nt: TGCGCCAGCAGCTTGTACCCGGGGGGGAACACTGAAGCTTTCTTT; CDR3aa: CASSLYPGGNTEAFF
j_gene: TRBJ1-4; v_gene: TRBV5-1; abundance: NA; d_gene: TRBD1; CDR3nt: TGCGCCAGCAGCCCAGGGACAGGGGGTAGATCAACTAATGAAAAACTGTTTTTT; CDR3aa: CASSPGTGGRSTNEKLFF
j_gene: TRBJ2-3; v_gene: TRBV6-4; abundance: once; d_gene: NA; CDR3nt: TGTGCCAGCAGTGCCACAGGGTCGGGGGATACGCAGTATTTT; CDR3aa: CASSATGSGDTQYF
j_gene: TRBJ2-7; v_gene: TRBV3-1/TRBV3-2; abundance: NA; d_gene: NA; CDR3nt: TGTGCCAGCAGCCGGTCCAGGGCCTATATGGAGCAGTACTTC; CDR3aa: CASSRSRAYMEQYF
j_gene: TRBJ1-2; v_gene: TRBV3-1/TRBV3-2; abundance: NA; d_gene: TRBD1; CDR3nt: TGTGCCAGCAGCCACCTGGACAGGGGACTCCATGGCTACACCTTC; CDR3aa: CASSHLDRGLHGYTF
j_gene: TRBJ1-5; v_gene: TRBV6-4; abundance: NA; d_gene: NA; CDR3nt: TGTGCCAGCAGTGACGAGGAGGGTCAGCCCCAGCATTTT; CDR3aa: CASSDEEGQPQHF
j_gene: TRBJ1-2; v_gene: TRBV7-2; abundance: NA; d_gene: TRBD1; CDR3nt: TGTGCCAGCAGTGTCCCAGGGGGTAGTAACTATGGCTACACCTTC; CDR3aa: CASSVPGGSNYGYTF
j_gene: TRBJ2-1; v_gene: TRBV19; abundance: NA; d_gene: TRBD2; CDR3nt: TGTGCCAGTAGAAAAGCGGGGAGCTCCTACAATGAGCAGTTCTTC; CDR3aa: CASRKAGSSYNEQFF
j_gene: TRBJ2-2; v_gene: TRBV27; abundance: NA; d_gene: TRBD1; CDR3nt: TGTGCCAGCAGTTTACGACAGGGGCTGCGGGTAGGGGAGCTGTTTTTT; CDR3aa: CASSLRQGLRVGELFF
j_gene: TRBJ2-7; v_gene: TRBV29-1; abundance: once; d_gene: NA; CDR3nt: TGCAGCGTTGAAGCGGACTCCTATTCCTACGAGCAGTACTTC; CDR3aa: CSVEADSYSYEQYF
j_gene: TRBJ2-5; v_gene: TRBV7-2; abundance: NA; d_gene: TRBD1; CDR3nt: TGTGCCATCAAGGGGACAGGGAGGGAGACCCAGTACTTC; CDR3aa: CAIKGTGRETQYF
j_gene: TRBJ2-7; v_gene: TRBV5-1; abundance: NA; d_gene: NA; CDR3nt: TGCGCCAGCAGCTTTGGGGGGCTAGCGGTTACCTACGAGCAGTACTTC; CDR3aa: CASSFGGLAVTYEQYF
j_gene: TRBJ2-2; v_gene: TRBV5-5; abundance: NA; d_gene: TRBD1; CDR3nt: TGTGCCAGCAGCTGGGGACAGGGTCGCACCGGGGAGCTGTTTTTT; CDR3aa: CASSWGQGRTGELFF
j_gene: TRBJ2-2; v_gene: TRBV29-1; abundance: NA; d_gene: NA; CDR3nt: TGCAGCGTCCGACTTAACACCGGGGAGCTGTTTTTT; CDR3aa: CSVRLNTGELFF
j_gene: TRBJ1-2; v_gene: TRBV5-1; abundance: NA; d_gene: NA; CDR3nt: TGCGCCAGCAGCTCCGGACAGCTGGCTAACTATGGCTACACCTTC; CDR3aa: CASSSGQLANYGYTF
j_gene: TRBJ2-2; v_gene: TRBV7-2; abundance: NA; d_gene: TRBD2; CDR3nt: TGTGCCAGCAGCTTAGCCGGGAGGGCGGTCACCGGGGAGCTGTTTTTT; CDR3aa: CASSLAGRAVTGELFF
j_gene: TRBJ2-7; v_gene: TRBV9; abundance: NA; d_gene: NA; CDR3nt: TGTGCCAGCAGCCCCGCGGCAGGGATCTACGAGCAGTACTTC; CDR3aa: CASSPAAGIYEQYF
j_gene: TRBJ2-2; v_gene: TRBV4-3; abundance: NA; d_gene: NA; CDR3nt: TGCGCCAGCAGCCAAGTTCGGGAGAGCACCGGGGAGCTGTTTTTT; CDR3aa: CASSQVRESTGELFF
j_gene: TRBJ1-2; v_gene: TRBV13; abundance: NA; d_gene: NA; CDR3nt: TGTGCCAGCAGCTTAGGCAGGTCCAGGGAGGCGAGTGGCTACACCTTC; CDR3aa: CASSLGRSREASGYTF
j_gene: TRBJ1-1; v_gene: TRBV18; abundance: NA; d_gene: NA; CDR3nt: TGTGCCAGCTCCCCTGACAGCACTGAAGCTTTCTTT; CDR3aa: CASSPDSTEAFF
j_gene: TRBJ2-6; v_gene: TRBV6-1; abundance: NA; d_gene: NA; CDR3nt: TGTGCCAGCAGTCAAGCAGGGGTGGGGCTCTCTGGGGCCAACGTCCTGACTTTC; CDR3aa: CASSQAGVGLSGANVLTF
j_gene: TRBJ2-6; v_gene: TRBV5-6; abundance: NA; d_gene: TRBD1; CDR3nt: TGTGCCAGCACCCGCACGACAGGGGGGACGGAGGCTGGGGCCAACGTCCTGACTTTC; CDR3aa: CASTRTTGGTEAGANVLTF
j_gene: TRBJ2-1; v_gene: TRBV2; abundance: NA; d_gene: TRBD1; CDR3nt: TGTGCCAGCAGTCCTGCCCGGGACAGGGAGCAGTTCTTC; CDR3aa: CASSPARDREQFF
j_gene: TRBJ2-3; v_gene: TRBV28; abundance: NA; d_gene: NA; CDR3nt: TGTGCCAGCAATGATGCAACTAGGGCAGATACGCAGTATTTT; CDR3aa: CASNDATRADTQYF
j_gene: TRBJ1-4; v_gene: TRBV27; abundance: NA; d_gene: NA; CDR3nt: TGTGCCAGCAGTTTTTACTGGAATGAAAAACTGTTTTTT; CDR3aa: CASSFYWNEKLFF